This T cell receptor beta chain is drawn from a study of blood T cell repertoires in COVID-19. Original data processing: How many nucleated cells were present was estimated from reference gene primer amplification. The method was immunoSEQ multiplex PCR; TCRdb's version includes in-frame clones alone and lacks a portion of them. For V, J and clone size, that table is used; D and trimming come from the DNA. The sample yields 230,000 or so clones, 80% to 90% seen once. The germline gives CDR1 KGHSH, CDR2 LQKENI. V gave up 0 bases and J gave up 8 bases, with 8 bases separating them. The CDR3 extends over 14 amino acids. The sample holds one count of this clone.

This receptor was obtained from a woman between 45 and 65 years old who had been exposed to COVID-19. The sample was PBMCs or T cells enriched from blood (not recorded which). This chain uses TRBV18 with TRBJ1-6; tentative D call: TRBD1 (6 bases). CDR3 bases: TGTGCCAGCTCACCACCGGCAGGGGATTCACCCCTCCACTTT. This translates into CASSPPAGDSPLHF.